The TCR beta chain described here comes from a study of T-cell reconstitution after alpha-beta-depleted transplantation in children. Study results and limitations: Surviving recipient T cells and thymic progenitors accounted for the high day-60 TCRbeta diversity observed in some patients.

At least ten counts were recorded for this clonotype. Antigen unknown. This CDR3 contains 13 residues. Germline V lookup: CDR1 SGHRS, CDR2 YFSETQ. V shed 7 bases and J shed 0 bases, with 10 bases lying between them. As it was prepared, the TCRbeta library received unique molecular identifiers. MiXCR, run by TCRdb on the PCR reads, gives a single entry per CDR3 protein. The repertoire holds some 16,000 distinct CDR3 sequences, with 5.1% as singletons. Sequencing was performed on PBMCs, taken before TCRalphabeta/CD19-depleted stem cell transplant. This chain links TRBV5-1 with TRBJ1-1, with D unresolved. The TCR comes from a boy aged 5 to 17 with acute lymphoblastic leukemia, due to receive a stem cell transplant. The CDR3 DNA sequence: TGCGCCAGCCAAGGAGGGTTGAACACTGAAGCTTTCTTT. Translating it yields CASQGGLNTEAFF.